A single sample is the source of the 8 T cell receptor beta chains below, sequenced in a study of cytomegalovirus exposure and HLA in healthy donors. Only in-frame clones appear in the TCRdb table, and some are missing; sequencing was by immunoSEQ multiplex PCR. This table has 80,000 to 90,000 clones, 96% appearing once. Material: PBMCs. The receptors stem from a man aged 18-30 years in good health and CMV-seronegative.

In this sample, this clone turned up once. V is TRBV4-3 and J is TRBJ1-1, with 8 positions matching TRBD1. CDR3 length: 13 residues. The germline gives CDR1 LGHNA, CDR2 YSLEER. V shed 8 bases, J shed 5 bases, and the junction held 7 bases outside the gene matches. CDR3 sequence: CASGAGGQTEAFF. CDR3 in DNA: TGCGCCAGCGGTGCAGGGGGCCAGACTGAAGCTTTCTTT.

The chain links TRBV28 to TRBJ1-2, with 8 bases lining up with TRBD1. Trimming took 4 bases from V and 4 from J; bases not matched to a gene: 8. Germline values: CDR1 MDHEN, CDR2 SYDVKM. This CDR3 has 15 residues. CDR3 sequence: CASSSLTGVGYGYTF. The CDR3, as DNA: TGTGCCAGCAGTTCCCTGACAGGGGTAGGCTATGGCTACACCTTC.

The rearrangement uses TRBV27 and TRBJ2-3; TRBD1 aligns across 8 bases. Germline V gene data show CDR1 as MNHEY and CDR2 as SMNVEV (reference sequence). This CDR3 is 15 amino acids long. V trimming: 0 bases; J trimming: 3 bases; junction bases outside the gene matches: 2. Here the CDR3 DNA reads TGTGCCAGCAGTTTATCTACAGGGGGAACAGATACGCAGTATTTT. It translates to CASSLSTGGTDTQYF.

This sequence joins TRBV28 and TRBJ1-2, with TRBD1 as a possible D gene (6 bases). The V gene's germline CDR1 is MDHEN and CDR2 SYDVKM. There are 13 residues in the CDR3. Trimming cost V 10 bases and J 4 bases, with 16 bases left between them. The DNA for the CDR3 is TGTGCCACATCCGGGACAAAGATCTATGGCTACACCTTC. It is translated as CATSGTKIYGYTF.

J is TRBJ2-7 and V is TRBV5-1; TRBD2 agrees at 7 bases. From germline, CDR1 is SGHRS and CDR2 YFSETQ. The CDR3 is made up of 13 amino acids. Trimming took 0 bases from V and 5 from J; bases not matched to a gene: 2. CDR3 residues: CASSLGGRNEQYF. The CDR3 region has the DNA TGCGCCAGCAGCTTGGGCGGGAGAAACGAGCAGTACTTC. The variable domain in full, completed from reference TRBV5-1 and TRBJ2-7, reads KAGVTQTPRYLIKTRGQQVTLSCSPISGHRSVSWYQQTPGQGLQFLFEYFSETQRNKGNFPGRFSGRQFSNSRSEMNVSTLELGDSALYLCASSLGGRNEQYFGPGTRLTVT.

The chain joins TRBV9 to TRBJ1-3, with D possibly being TRBD1 (5 bases). The CDR3 length is 14 residues. Between the trimmed V and J ends, which lost 2 bases and 3 bases, there was a span of 9 bases. Looked up from germline, CDR1 is SGDLS and CDR2 is YYNGEE. The CDR3 loop reads CASSVGGVGNTIYF. Written as DNA, the CDR3 is TGTGCCAGCAGCGTTGGGGGGGTTGGAAACACCATATATTTT.

The rearrangement joins TRBV5-1 to TRBJ2-1; 9 nucleotides match TRBD2. The CDR3 has 14 residues. The V and J ends lost 4 bases and 7 bases, in that order; junction bases with no gene match: 6. Germline V lookup: CDR1 SGHRS, CDR2 YFSETQ. The CDR3 nucleotides read TGCGCCAGCAGCGGTCTAGCGGGATCGAATGAGCAGTTCTTC. Protein: CASSGLAGSNEQFF.

V usage is TRBV7-2 and J usage is TRBJ2-7; D perhaps matches TRBD1 (7 bases). The CDR3 is made up of 14 amino acids. Trimming stripped 4 bases from V and 2 bases from J, with 12 bases between. CDR1 is SGHTA, CDR2 FQGNSA, per germline. In nucleotides, the CDR3 is TGTGCCAGCAGCTCGGGGGACAGAGCCTACGAGCAGTACTTC. This translates into CASSSGDRAYEQYF.